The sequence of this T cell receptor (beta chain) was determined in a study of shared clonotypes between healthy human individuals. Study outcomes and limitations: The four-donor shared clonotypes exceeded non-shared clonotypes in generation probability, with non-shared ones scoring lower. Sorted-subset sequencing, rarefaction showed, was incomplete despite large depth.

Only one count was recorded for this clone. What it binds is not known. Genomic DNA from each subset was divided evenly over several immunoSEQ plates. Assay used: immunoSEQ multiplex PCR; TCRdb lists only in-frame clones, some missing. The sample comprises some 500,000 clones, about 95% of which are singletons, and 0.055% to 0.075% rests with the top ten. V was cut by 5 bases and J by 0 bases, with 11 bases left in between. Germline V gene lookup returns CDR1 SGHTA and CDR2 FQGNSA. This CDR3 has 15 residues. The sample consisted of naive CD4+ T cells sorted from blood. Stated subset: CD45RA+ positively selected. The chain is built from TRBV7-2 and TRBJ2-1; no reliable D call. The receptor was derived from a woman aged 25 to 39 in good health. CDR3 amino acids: CASSGSLSSYNEQFF. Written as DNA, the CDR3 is TGTGCCAGCAGCGGTTCTTTGAGCTCCTACAATGAGCAGTTCTTC.